This T cell receptor beta chain originates from a study of regulatory dendritic cells for organ transplantation. Sequenced by immunoSEQ multiplex PCR; TCRdb stores in-frame clones only, minus some. Here the sample spans some 29,000 clones, about 79% being singletons. Germline CDR1 reads MDHEN; CDR2 reads SYDVKM. The CDR3 is 13 amino acids. V was pared by 10 bases and J by 4 bases, with 9 bases of the junction left unmatched. The sequence derives from a human donor in good health. The V and J genes are TRBV28 and TRBJ1-1; 7 bases line up with TRBD1. What was sequenced was memory CD4+ T cells from blood. This sample's subset: CD45RO+ memory T cells. The chain's CDR3 is CATNRGESTEAFF. CDR3 coding DNA: TGTGCCACCAACAGGGGAGAGAGCACTGAAGCTTTCTTT. The complete variable domain, with remaining parts taken from reference TRBV28 and TRBJ1-1, reads DVKVTQSSRYLVKRTGEKVFLECVQDMDHENMFWYRQDPGLGLRLIYFSYDVKMKEKGDIPEGYSVSREKKERFSLILESASTNQTSMYLCATNRGESTEAFFGQGTRLTVV.